This entry concerns a single T cell receptor beta chain. The CDR3 sequence is 12 residues long. Germline V lookup: CDR1 SGDLS, CDR2 YYNGEE. V was cut by 3 bases and J by 4 bases, with 4 bases left in between. The sample is drawn from a study of blood T cell repertoires in COVID-19. Study in general: The United States, Italy and Spain were the sources of the acute and convalescent COVID-19 samples. PBMCs, B-cell-depleted T cells, or T cells provided the cDNA or gDNA that made up the material.

In the source study's methods: The assay estimated nucleated cells by amplifying reference gene primers. Data came from immunoSEQ multiplex PCR; TCRdb stores just in-frame clones and leaves some out. V and J calls and clone size are those listed in that table; D and trimming were worked out from the DNA. The profile shows about 110,000 clones, around 84% of them singletons. The J gene is TRBJ2-2, the V gene TRBV9, with D unresolved. Specimen: peripheral blood. This receptor was taken from a man in his forties with acute or convalescent COVID-19. Here the CDR3 DNA reads TGTGCCAGCAGCGCCTCCACCGGGGAGCTGTTTTTT. Translated: CASSASTGELFF.